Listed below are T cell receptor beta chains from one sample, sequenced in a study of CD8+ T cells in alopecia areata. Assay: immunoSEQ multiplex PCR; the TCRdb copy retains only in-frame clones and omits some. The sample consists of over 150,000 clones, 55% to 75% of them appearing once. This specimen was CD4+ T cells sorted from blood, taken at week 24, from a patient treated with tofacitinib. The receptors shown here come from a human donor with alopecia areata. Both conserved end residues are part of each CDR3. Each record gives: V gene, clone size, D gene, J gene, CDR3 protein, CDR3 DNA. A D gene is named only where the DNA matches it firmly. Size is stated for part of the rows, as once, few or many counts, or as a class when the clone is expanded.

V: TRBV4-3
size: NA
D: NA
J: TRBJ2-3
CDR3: CASSQEWGRGSDTQYF
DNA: TGCGCCAGCAGCCAAGAGTGGGGCAGGGGATCAGATACGCAGTATTTT

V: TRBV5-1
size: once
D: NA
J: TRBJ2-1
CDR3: CASSLWQSYGEQFF
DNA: TGCGCCAGCAGCTTGTGGCAGTCCTATGGTGAGCAGTTCTTC

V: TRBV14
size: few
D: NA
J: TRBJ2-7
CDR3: CASSQVPTYEQYF
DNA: TGTGCCAGCAGCCAGGTACCCACCTACGAGCAGTACTTC

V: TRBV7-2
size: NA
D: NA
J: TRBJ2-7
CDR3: CASSLAVMGPYEQYF
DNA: TGTGCCAGCAGCTTAGCGGTCATGGGGCCTTACGAGCAGTACTTC

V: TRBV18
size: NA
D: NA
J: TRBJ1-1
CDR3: CASSPGQLSEAFF
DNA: TGTGCCAGCTCACCAGGACAGCTTTCCGAAGCTTTCTTT

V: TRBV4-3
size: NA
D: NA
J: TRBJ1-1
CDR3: CASSQEVGGNNEAFF
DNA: TGCGCCAGCAGCCAGGAGGTTGGGGGAAACAATGAAGCTTTCTTT

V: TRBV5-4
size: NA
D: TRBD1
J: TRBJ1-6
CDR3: CASSWGQGYNSPLHF
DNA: TGTGCCAGCAGCTGGGGACAGGGGTACAATTCACCCCTCCACTTT

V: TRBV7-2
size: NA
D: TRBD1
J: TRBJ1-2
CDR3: CASSQQGQGNYGYTF
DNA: TGTGCCAGCAGCCAACAGGGACAGGGAAACTATGGCTACACCTTC

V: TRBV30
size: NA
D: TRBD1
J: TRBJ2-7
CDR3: CAWVSLTGYEQYF
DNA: TGTGCCTGGGTGTCGCTGACAGGGTACGAGCAGTACTTC

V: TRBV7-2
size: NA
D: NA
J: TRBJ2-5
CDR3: CASSLGRDEETQYF
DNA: TGTGCCAGCAGCTTAGGGCGGGATGAGGAGACCCAGTACTTC

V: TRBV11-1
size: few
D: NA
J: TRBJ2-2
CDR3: CASSLQPFNTGELFF
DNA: TGTGCCAGCAGCTTACAACCTTTTAACACCGGGGAGCTGTTTTTT

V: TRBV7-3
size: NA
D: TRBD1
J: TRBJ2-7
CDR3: CASSAGTGLEQYF
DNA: TGTGCCAGCAGCGCCGGGACAGGGCTCGAGCAGTACTTC

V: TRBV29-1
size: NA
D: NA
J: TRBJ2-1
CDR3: CSVTDNEQFF
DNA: TGCAGCGTGACAGACAATGAGCAGTTCTTC

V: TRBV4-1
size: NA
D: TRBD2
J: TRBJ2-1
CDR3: CASSHRTSGGFSYNEQFF
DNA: TGCGCCAGCAGCCACCGGACTAGCGGGGGGTTCTCCTACAATGAGCAGTTCTTC

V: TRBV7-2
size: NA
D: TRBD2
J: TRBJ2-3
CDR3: CASSGGTSGEYWADTQYF
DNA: TGTGCCAGCAGCGGTGGGACTAGCGGGGAATATTGGGCAGATACGCAGTATTTT

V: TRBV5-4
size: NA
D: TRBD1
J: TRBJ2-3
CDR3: CASSWGQGSTDTQYF
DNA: TGTGCCAGCAGCTGGGGACAGGGGAGCACAGATACGCAGTATTTT

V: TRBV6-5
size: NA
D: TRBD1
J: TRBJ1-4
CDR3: CASSLDRADLRLFF
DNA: TGTGCCAGCAGTTTAGACAGGGCCGATCTTCGGCTGTTTTTT

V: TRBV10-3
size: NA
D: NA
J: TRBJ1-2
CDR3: CAIKGDGYTF
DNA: TGTGCCATCAAGGGGGACGGCTACACCTTC

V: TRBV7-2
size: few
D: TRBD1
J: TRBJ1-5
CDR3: CASSPTGGPGQPQHF
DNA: TGTGCCAGCAGCCCGACAGGGGGCCCGGGTCAGCCCCAGCATTTT

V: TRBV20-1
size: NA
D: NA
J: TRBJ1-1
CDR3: CSARDTEAFF
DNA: TGCAGTGCACGGGACACTGAAGCTTTCTTT

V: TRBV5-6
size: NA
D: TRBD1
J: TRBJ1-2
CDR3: CASGGTGFNYGYTF
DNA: TGTGCCAGCGGCGGGACAGGGTTCAACTATGGCTACACCTTC

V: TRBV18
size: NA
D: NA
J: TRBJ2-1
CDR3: CASSPSGGSYNEQFF
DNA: TGTGCCAGCTCACCTTCTGGCGGCTCCTACAATGAGCAGTTCTTC

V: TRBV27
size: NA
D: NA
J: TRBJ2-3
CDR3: CASSAGGHTQYF
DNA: TGTGCCAGCAGTGCCGGGGGTCATACGCAGTATTTT

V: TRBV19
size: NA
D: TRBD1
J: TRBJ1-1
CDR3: CASSVDRDTEAFF
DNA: TGTGCCAGTAGCGTGGACAGGGATACTGAAGCTTTCTTT

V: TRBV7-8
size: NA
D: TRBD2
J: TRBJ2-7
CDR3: CASSFQRGATYEQYF
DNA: TGTGCCAGCAGCTTTCAGCGGGGGGCTACCTACGAGCAGTACTTC

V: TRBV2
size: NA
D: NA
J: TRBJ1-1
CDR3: CASSPQVHTEAFF
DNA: TGTGCCAGCAGTCCCCAGGTCCACACTGAAGCTTTCTTT

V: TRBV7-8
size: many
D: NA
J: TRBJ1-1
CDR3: CASRTKKGEEAFF
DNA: TGTGCCAGCAGAACTAAGAAGGGGGAAGAAGCTTTCTTT

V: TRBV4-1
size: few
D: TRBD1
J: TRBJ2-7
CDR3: CASSTGQGTYEQYF
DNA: TGCGCCAGCAGTACCGGACAGGGTACCTACGAGCAGTACTTC

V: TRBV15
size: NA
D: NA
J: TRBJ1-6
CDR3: CATSRQGRYNSPLHF
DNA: TGTGCCACCAGCAGACAGGGACGGTATAATTCACCCCTCCACTTT

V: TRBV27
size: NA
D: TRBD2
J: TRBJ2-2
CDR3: CASSLWGRVTGELFF
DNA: TGTGCCAGCAGTTTATGGGGGAGGGTCACCGGGGAGCTGTTTTTT

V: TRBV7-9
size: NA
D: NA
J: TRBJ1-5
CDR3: CASSYSNQPQHF
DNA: TGTGCCAGCAGCTACAGCAATCAGCCCCAGCATTTT

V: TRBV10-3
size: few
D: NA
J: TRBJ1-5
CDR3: CAISVEDTNQPQHF
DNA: TGTGCCATCAGTGTCGAGGACACCAATCAGCCCCAGCATTTT

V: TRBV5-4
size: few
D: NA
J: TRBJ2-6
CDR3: CASSQAGANVLTF
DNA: TGCGCCAGCAGCCAAGCTGGGGCCAACGTCCTGACTTTC

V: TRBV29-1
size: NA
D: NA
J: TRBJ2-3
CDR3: CSVPGPNTQYF
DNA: TGCAGCGTTCCTGGTCCTAATACGCAGTATTTT

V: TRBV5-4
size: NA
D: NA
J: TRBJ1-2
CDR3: CASRGRGKGANYGYTF
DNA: TGTGCCAGCAGGGGGCGAGGGAAGGGAGCTAACTATGGCTACACCTTC

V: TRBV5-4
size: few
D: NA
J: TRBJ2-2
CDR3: CASSLARGAENTGELFF
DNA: TGTGCCAGCAGCTTGGCCCGGGGAGCGGAGAACACCGGGGAGCTGTTTTTT

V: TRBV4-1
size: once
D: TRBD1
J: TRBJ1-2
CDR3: CASSQVRGRIADGYTF
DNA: TGCGCCAGCAGCCAAGTAAGGGGGCGGATTGCGGATGGCTACACCTTC

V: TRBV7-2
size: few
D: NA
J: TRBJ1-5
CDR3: CASSPTGNQPQHF
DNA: TGTGCCAGCAGCCCAACAGGCAATCAGCCCCAGCATTTT

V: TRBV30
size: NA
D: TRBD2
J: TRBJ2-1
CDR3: CASGTSGRNEQFF
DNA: TGTGCCTCAGGGACTAGCGGTCGGAATGAGCAGTTCTTC

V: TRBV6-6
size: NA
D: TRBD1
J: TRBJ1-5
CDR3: CASMGRQGNQPQHF
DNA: TGTGCCAGCATGGGCCGACAGGGGAACCAGCCCCAGCATTTT

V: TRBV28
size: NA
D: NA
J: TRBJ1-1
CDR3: CASTDPGRVDTEAFF
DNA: TGTGCCAGCACCGACCCCGGCAGGGTAGACACTGAAGCTTTCTTT

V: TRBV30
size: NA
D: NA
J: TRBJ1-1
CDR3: CAWSVAGITFF
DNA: TGTGCCTGGAGTGTCGCAGGGATAACTTTCTTT

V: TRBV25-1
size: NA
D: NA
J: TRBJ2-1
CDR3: CASKGDAEGTFF
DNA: TGTGCCAGCAAGGGGGACGCCGAGGGTACGTTCTTC

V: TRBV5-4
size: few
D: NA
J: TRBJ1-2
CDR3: CASRTGSNGYTF
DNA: TGTGCCAGCAGAACAGGGTCGAATGGCTACACCTTC

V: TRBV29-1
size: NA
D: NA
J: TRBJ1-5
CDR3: CSAGSDQPQHF
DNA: TGCAGCGCCGGGAGCGATCAGCCCCAGCATTTT

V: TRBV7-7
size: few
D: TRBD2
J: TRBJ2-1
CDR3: CASSLEAGGANEQFF
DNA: TGTGCCAGCAGCTTAGAGGCGGGAGGGGCCAATGAGCAGTTCTTC

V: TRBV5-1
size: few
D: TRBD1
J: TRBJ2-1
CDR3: CASSLVTGENNEQFF
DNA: TGCGCCAGCAGCTTGGTGACAGGGGAAAACAATGAGCAGTTCTTC

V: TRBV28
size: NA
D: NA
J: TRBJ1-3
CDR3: CASTLGGGEVSGNTIYF
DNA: TGTGCCAGCACCCTCGGGGGCGGGGAAGTCTCTGGAAACACCATATATTTT

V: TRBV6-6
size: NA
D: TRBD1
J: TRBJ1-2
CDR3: CASSQETGGVSGYTF
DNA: TGTGCCAGCAGTCAGGAAACAGGGGGCGTAAGTGGCTACACCTTC

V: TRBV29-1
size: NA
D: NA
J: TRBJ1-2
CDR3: CSVAQGGRDGYTF
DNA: TGCAGCGTGGCTCAGGGTGGGAGAGATGGCTACACCTTC